Described below is a single T cell receptor beta chain sequence and its context. The antigen it binds to is not known. Base quality data are lacking; no much larger clone is found one base away. Healthy HIV-negative adults with no recently reported acute infections or vaccinations were included as donors. Every donor was a Caucasian adult residing in Nashville, Tennessee, USA. For unsorted samples, roughly 81 million PBMCs were counted and genomic DNA was extracted with the QIAamp DNA Blood Mini kit. Blood was obtained by leukapheresis, after which PBMCs were separated by Ficoll-Histopaque density gradient centrifugation and cryopreserved in liquid nitrogen vapor phase. Using the deep immunoSEQ assay, multiplex PCR amplified TCR CDR3 regions from genomic DNA. For each cell subset, the extracted genomic DNA was distributed evenly across all wells of several immunoSEQ 96-well plates, and each plate served as one replicate. For unsorted PBMC, each replicate PCR was loaded with approximately 330 ng genomic DNA, equivalent to tens of thousands of T cell genomes. Genomic DNA from unsorted PBMC was sequenced over ten immunoSEQ deep assay plates. Purified libraries were quantified with a Qubit 3.0 fluorometer, sized on a Bioanalyzer 2100, and re-quantified with the KAPA Library Quantification kit. Every immunoSEQ 96-well plate was sequenced on a separate single-read 150-cycle Illumina NextSeq 550 flow cell. In the paper's pipeline: Because the immunoSEQ output held only junctional sequences and lacked quality scores, the filtering could not match the filtering applied to full-length reads. Sequences were annotated with PyIR, a Python wrapper for IgBLAST v1.9, and V/J genes and CDR3 were assigned using IMGT germline references. Reads were filtered out if the reads had weak V/J assignments (E-value above 1e-6), no CDR3, stop codons, out-of-frame junctions, or ambiguous translated residues. V3J clonotypes were defined by identical inferred V gene, J gene, and CDR3 amino acid sequence. Percentage overlap between repertoires was calculated by dividing the number of shared unique clonotypes by the size of the smaller repertoire. Richness of each repertoire was evaluated using RTK rarefaction, the Chao1 estimator, and Recon v2.1 estimates of unobserved clonotypes. TCRdb limited this immuneACCESS table to in-frame rearrangements with V and J called. A share of clones is missing; checked studies link under half to unresolved V genes, and the rest is unexplained. V, J and clone size reflect that table, while D and trimming were determined from the DNA. The table for this sample lists 400,000 to 550,000 clones; 79% of them were counted only once. The ten largest clonotypes hold about 12% of the sample.

These data are taken from a study of shared clonotypes between healthy human individuals (dated by TCRdb to the early 2020s). Broadly, across the study: The cohort included three men and two women between 18 and 49 years of age. To estimate repertoire size and how much clonotypes are shared between individuals, the study performed deep sequencing of blood TCR repertoires from a few healthy adults. To increase sequencing depth and limit assay-specific biases, different laboratories used diverse techniques to prepare libraries and sequence TCR repertoires. Leukapheresis yielded between about 0.85 and 10 billion PBMCs per donor. The research as a whole found: Only blood was sampled, and tissue TCR repertoires likely differ from those in blood. Pairwise subsampling indicated that sequencing depth was expected to affect the degree of clonotype sharing among donors. The small number of donors limited the genetic and exposure-history diversity represented.

According to the germline V gene (reference sequence), CDR1 reads LNHDA and CDR2 reads SQIVND. The CDR3 starts with the cysteine, ends with the phenylalanine, and has 16 residues. Only the CDR3 DNA is retained, 48 bases long and in frame from the first base. V is cut by 6 bases and J by 4 bases, and the space between the germline ends is 16 bases. The rearrangement combines TRBV19 with TRBJ1-6; the D gene remains uncertain. The receptor was derived from a woman aged 40 to 50 in good health. Some clones in this sample may be carry-over from other donors' samples. Sequencing input: PBMCs. The bases read TGTGCCAGTAGCCCAGCCGACGGAGCATATAATTCACCCCTCCACTTT. It translates to CASSPADGAYNSPLHF. Extended through the reference TRBV19 and TRBJ1-6 proteins, this CDR3 yields the full variable domain: DGGITQSPKYLFRKEGQNVTLSCEQNLNHDAMYWYRQDPGQGLRLIYYSQIVNDFQKGDIAEGYSVSREKKESFPLTVTSAQKNPTAFYLCASSPADGAYNSPLHFGNGTRLTVT.